The rows below give T cell receptor beta chains drawn from one sample of a study of shared clonotypes between healthy human individuals. Some clones are missing from TCRdb's copy, which holds only in-frame ones; the method was immunoSEQ multiplex PCR. The top ten hold more than 0.1% of the sample, which has 2 million or so clones, roughly 96% seen once. Material for sequencing was naive CD4+ T cells sorted from blood. The source of these receptors is a man younger than 35 in good health. CDR3s include the opening cysteine and the closing phenylalanine or tryptophan. Fields, in order: clone size, D gene, J gene, V gene, CDR3 DNA, CDR3 protein. The D gene is left open where the match is weak. Size is omitted from some rows. Given values are once, few, many or a class for expanded clones.

>-|-|TRBJ1-1|TRBV7-2
TGTGCCAGCAGCTTGGGTCAGCTTAACACTGAAGCTTTCTTT
CASSLGQLNTEAFF
>-|-|TRBJ2-2|TRBV2
TGTGCCAGCACCGGATCAGCCACCGGGGAGCTGTTTTTT
CASTGSATGELFF
>-|-|TRBJ2-1|TRBV5-1
TGCGCCAGCAGTTCGGGGGCCCCTTACAATGAGCAGTTCTTC
CASSSGAPYNEQFF
>-|TRBD2|TRBJ2-5|TRBV5-1
TGCGCCAGCAGCTATGGACTAGTCCAAGAGACCCAGTACTTC
CASSYGLVQETQYF
>once|TRBD2|TRBJ2-3|TRBV18
TGTGCCAGCTCACAGACTAGCGGGGGGAGCACAGATACGCAGTATTTT
CASSQTSGGSTDTQYF
>-|-|TRBJ1-2|TRBV6-5
TGTGCCAGCAGACCCGGACCCTGGGCCTCTGGCTACACCTTC
CASRPGPWASGYTF
>-|-|TRBJ1-5|TRBV10-2
TGCGCCAGCACCGACAGGTGGGTCGGTCAGCCCCAGCATTTT
CASTDRWVGQPQHF
>-|-|TRBJ2-7|TRBV5-8
TGTGCCAGCAGCCTAGACGGCTACGAGCAGTACTTC
CASSLDGYEQYF
>few|-|TRBJ2-7|TRBV4-1
TGCGCCAGCAGCCAGCCCTTCCGGGGCGAGCAGTACTTC
CASSQPFRGEQYF
>-|-|TRBJ1-3|TRBV7-2
TGTGCCAGCAGCCGAGCCCCTACGACAGGATTAAACTCTGGAAACACCATATATTTT
CASSRAPTTGLNSGNTIYF
>once|-|TRBJ2-7|TRBV6-5
TGTGCCAGCAGTAAACTAGCTACGAGCTCCTACGAGCAGTACTTC
CASSKLATSSYEQYF
>-|-|TRBJ2-7|TRBV18
TGTGCCAGCTCACGCGGCCGGGACCGGGACGTCTACGAGCAGTACTTC
CASSRGRDRDVYEQYF
>once|-|TRBJ2-7|TRBV5-4
TGTGCCAGCAGCTTCAACTCCTACGAGCAGTACTTC
CASSFNSYEQYF
>-|-|TRBJ1-2|TRBV18
TGTGCCAGCTCATCAACGAAGGATGACTATGGCTACACCTTC
CASSSTKDDYGYTF
>-|TRBD1|TRBJ1-1|TRBV7-9
TGTGCCAGCAGCTCAGACAGGGGATCGTGGACTGAAGCTTTCTTT
CASSSDRGSWTEAFF
>-|TRBD2|TRBJ2-7|TRBV5-1
TGCGCCAGCAGCTTGGCTAGCGGGAGTGTCTACGAGCAGTACTTC
CASSLASGSVYEQYF
>-|-|TRBJ2-3|TRBV9
TGTGCCAGCAGCGTAGGGGGGAGACTCACAGATACGCAGTATTTT
CASSVGGRLTDTQYF
>-|-|TRBJ2-4|TRBV6-1
TGTGCCAGCAACCCTTACAGTTCTTCTGGGAACATTCAGTACTTC
CASNPYSSSGNIQYF
>-|-|TRBJ2-2|TRBV27
TGTGCCAGCAGTTTAAAAGAGGGCGGGGAGCTGTTTTTT
CASSLKEGGELFF
>-|-|TRBJ2-7|TRBV28
TGTGCCAGCAGTTTATTTTCCCCAGCTTCCTACGAGCAGTACTTC
CASSLFSPASYEQYF
>-|-|TRBJ2-6|TRBV10-3
TGTGCCATCAGTGAGTCGACAAGCTCTGGGGCCAACGTCCTGACTTTC
CAISESTSSGANVLTF
>-|-|TRBJ1-1|TRBV6-1
TGTGCCAGCAGTGATGTAGGGGGGCCTTGGGCTTTCTTT
CASSDVGGPWAFF
>-|-|TRBJ2-7|TRBV6-6
TGTGCCAGCAGTTACTCGCCTTTCACCTACGAGCAGTACTTC
CASSYSPFTYEQYF
>once|-|TRBJ2-3|TRBV5-1
TGCGCCAGCAGCTGGGGGCGCTCCACAGATACGCAGTATTTT
CASSWGRSTDTQYF
>-|-|TRBJ1-5|TRBV5-1
TGCGCCAGCAGCTTGGCCGGTCAGCCCAATCAGCCCCAGCATTTT
CASSLAGQPNQPQHF
>-|-|TRBJ2-3|TRBV7-6
TGTGCCAGCAGCCGACTTTACGGGGGGCGGGATACGCAGTATTTT
CASSRLYGGRDTQYF
>-|TRBD1|TRBJ1-6|TRBV9
TGTGCCAGCAGCCCAAACCCGACAGGGGGCCGAAATTCACCCCTCCACTTT
CASSPNPTGGRNSPLHF
>-|-|TRBJ1-2|TRBV2
TGTGCCAGTTGGGGTCAAGGCTACACCTTC
CASWGQGYTF
>-|TRBD1|TRBJ1-4|TRBV18
TGTGCCAGCTCACCGAAGACAGGGTTGGGTGAAAAACTGTTTTTT
CASSPKTGLGEKLFF
>-|-|TRBJ2-7|TRBV6-5
TGTGCCAGCAGATCCACAGGGCTAGGGTCCTACGAGCAGTACTTC
CASRSTGLGSYEQYF
>-|-|TRBJ1-3|TRBV7-9
TGTGCCAGCAGCCCCGGCGGGGGAAACACCATATATTTT
CASSPGGGNTIYF
>-|TRBD1|TRBJ1-6|TRBV10-3
TGTGCCATCAGTGAGGGACAGGGTGGCAATTCACCCCTCCACTTT
CAISEGQGGNSPLHF